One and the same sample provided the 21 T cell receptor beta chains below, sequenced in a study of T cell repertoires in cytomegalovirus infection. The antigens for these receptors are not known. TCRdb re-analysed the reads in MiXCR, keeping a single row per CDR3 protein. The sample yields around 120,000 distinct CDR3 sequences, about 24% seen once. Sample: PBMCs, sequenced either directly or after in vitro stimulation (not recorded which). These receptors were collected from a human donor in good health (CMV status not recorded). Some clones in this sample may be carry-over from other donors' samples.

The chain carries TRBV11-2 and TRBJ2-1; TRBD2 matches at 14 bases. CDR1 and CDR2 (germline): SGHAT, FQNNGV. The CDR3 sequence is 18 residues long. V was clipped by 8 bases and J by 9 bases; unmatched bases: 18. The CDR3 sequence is CASQLRNLGLAGDIEQFF. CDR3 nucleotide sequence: TGTGCCAGCCAGCTCCGGAACCTGGGACTAGCGGGAGACATTGAGCAGTTCTTC. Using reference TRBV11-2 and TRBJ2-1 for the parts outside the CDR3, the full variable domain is EAGVAQSPRYKIIEKRQSVAFWCNPISGHATLYWYQQILGQGPKLLIQFQNNGVVDDSQLPKDRFSAERLKGVDSTLKIQPAKLEDSAVYLCASQLRNLGLAGDIEQFFGPGTRLTVL.

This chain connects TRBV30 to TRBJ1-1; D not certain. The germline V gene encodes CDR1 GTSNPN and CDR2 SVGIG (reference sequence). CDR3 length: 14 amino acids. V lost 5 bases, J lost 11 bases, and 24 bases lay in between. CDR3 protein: CAWRRSPGPLGAFF. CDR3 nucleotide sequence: TGTGCCTGGCGAAGGTCCCCCGGCCCCCTGGGGGCTTTCTTT.

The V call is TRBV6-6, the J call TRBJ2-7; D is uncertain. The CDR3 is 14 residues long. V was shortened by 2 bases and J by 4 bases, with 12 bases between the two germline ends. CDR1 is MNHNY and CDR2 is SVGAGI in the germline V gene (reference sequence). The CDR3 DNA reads TGTGCCAGCAGTTACATCCGAGACACTTACGAGCAGTACGTC. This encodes CASSYIRDTYEQYV.

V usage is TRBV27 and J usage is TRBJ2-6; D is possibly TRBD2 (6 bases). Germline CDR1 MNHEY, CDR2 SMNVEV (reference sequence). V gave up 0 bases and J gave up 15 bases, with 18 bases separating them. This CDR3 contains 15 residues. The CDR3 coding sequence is TGTGCCAGCAGTTTATCCTGGGGGGAATACCTTGGCCTGACTTTC. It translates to CASSLSWGEYLGLTF.

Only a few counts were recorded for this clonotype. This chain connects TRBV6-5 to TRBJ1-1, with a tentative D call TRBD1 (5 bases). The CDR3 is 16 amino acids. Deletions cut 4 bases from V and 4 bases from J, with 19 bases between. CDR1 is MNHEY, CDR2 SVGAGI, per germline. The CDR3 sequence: CASSLPSGTGTTEAFF. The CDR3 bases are TGTGCCAGCAGTTTGCCCTCAGGGACTGGGACCACTGAAGCTTTCTTT.

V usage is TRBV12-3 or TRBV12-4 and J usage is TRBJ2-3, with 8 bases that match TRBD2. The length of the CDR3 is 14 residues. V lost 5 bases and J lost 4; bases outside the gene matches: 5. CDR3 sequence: CASSVEREPDTQYF. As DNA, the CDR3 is TGTGCCAGCAGTGTGGAGCGGGAGCCAGATACGCAGTATTTT.

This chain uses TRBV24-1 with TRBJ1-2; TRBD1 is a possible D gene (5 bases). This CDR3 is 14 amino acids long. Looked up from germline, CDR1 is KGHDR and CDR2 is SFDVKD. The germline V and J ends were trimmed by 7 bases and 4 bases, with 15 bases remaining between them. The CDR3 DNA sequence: TGTGCCACCAGCGGACCGGGACCTCCCTATGGCTACACCTTC. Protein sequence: CATSGPGPPYGYTF.

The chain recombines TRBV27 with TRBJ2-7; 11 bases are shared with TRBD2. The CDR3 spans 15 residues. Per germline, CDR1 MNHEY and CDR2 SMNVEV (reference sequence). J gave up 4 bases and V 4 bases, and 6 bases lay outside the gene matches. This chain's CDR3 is CASSSPGLAVYEQYF. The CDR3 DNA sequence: TGTGCCAGCAGTTCCCCGGGACTAGCGGTTTACGAGCAGTACTTC.

Here the CDR3 DNA reads TGTGCCAGCAGCTTAGTAGCGGGAGGGCCACCAGATACGCAGTATTTT. Its translation: CASSLVAGGPPDTQYF. The chain joins TRBV11-2 to TRBJ2-3, with 11 bases identical to TRBD2. Trimming at V came to 1 base and at J to 4 bases, leaving 4 bases not matched to a gene. Germline V gives CDR1 SGHAT, CDR2 FQNNGV. The CDR3 sequence is 16 residues long.

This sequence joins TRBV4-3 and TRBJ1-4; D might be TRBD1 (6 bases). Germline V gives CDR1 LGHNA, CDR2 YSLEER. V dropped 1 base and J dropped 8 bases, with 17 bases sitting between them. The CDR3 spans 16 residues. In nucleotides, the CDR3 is TGCGCCAGCAGCCAAGCCGCAGGGGCTGGGCGGGAAAAACTGTTTTTT. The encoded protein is CASSQAAGAGREKLFF.

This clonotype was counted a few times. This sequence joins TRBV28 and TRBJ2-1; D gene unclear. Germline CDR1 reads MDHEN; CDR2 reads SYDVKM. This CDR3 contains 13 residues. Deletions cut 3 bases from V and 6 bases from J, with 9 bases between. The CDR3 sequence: CASSFLGSNEQFF. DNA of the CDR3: TGTGCCAGCAGTTTTCTAGGGTCCAATGAGCAGTTCTTC.

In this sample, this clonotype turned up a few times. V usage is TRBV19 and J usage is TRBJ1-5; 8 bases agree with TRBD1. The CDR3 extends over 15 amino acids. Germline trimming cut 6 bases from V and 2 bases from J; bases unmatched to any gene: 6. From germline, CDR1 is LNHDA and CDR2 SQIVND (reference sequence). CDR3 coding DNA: TGTGCCAGTAGCGTAATGACAGGGGGCAATCAGCCCCAGCATTTT. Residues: CASSVMTGGNQPQHF. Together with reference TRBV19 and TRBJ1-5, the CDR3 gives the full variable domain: DGGITQSPKYLFRKEGQNVTLSCEQNLNHDAMYWYRQDPGQGLRLIYYSQIVNDFQKGDIAEGYSVSREKKESFPLTVTSAQKNPTAFYLCASSVMTGGNQPQHFGDGTRLSIL.

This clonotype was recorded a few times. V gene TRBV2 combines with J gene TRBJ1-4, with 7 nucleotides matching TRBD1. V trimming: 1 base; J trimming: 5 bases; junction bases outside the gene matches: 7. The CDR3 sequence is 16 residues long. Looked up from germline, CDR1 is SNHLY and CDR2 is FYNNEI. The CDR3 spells CASSEGPTGRNEKLFF. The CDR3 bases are TGTGCCAGCAGTGAAGGACCGACAGGGAGGAATGAAAAACTGTTTTTT.

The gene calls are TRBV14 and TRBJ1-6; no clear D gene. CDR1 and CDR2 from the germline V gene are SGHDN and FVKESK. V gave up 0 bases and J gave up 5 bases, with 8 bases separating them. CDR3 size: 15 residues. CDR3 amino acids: CASSQDGLDNSPLHF. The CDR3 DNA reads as TGTGCCAGCAGCCAAGACGGCCTGGATAATTCACCCCTCCACTTT.

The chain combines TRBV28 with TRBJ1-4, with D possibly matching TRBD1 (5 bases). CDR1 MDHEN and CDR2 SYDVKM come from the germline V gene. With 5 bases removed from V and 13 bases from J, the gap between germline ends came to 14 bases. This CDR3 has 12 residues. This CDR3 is CASSQQPQGLFF. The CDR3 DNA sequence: TGTGCCAGCAGTCAACAACCCCAGGGACTGTTTTTT.

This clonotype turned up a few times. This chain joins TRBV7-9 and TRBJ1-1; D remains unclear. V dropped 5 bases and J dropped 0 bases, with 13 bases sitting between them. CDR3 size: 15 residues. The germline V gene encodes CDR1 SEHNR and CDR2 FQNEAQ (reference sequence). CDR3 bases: TGTGCCAGCAGCCCCCTCTCGTCAGTGAACACTGAAGCTTTCTTT. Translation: CASSPLSSVNTEAFF. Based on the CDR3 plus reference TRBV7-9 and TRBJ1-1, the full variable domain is DTGVSQNPRHKITKRGQNVTFRCDPISEHNRLYWYRQTLGQGPEFLTYFQNEAQLEKSRLLSDRFSAERPKGSFSTLEIQRTEQGDSAMYLCASSPLSSVNTEAFFGQGTRLTVV.

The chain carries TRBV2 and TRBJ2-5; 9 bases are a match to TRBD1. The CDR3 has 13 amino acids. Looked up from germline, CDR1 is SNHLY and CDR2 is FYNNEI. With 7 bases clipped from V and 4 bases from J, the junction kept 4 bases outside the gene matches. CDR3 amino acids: CASTMTGGETQYF. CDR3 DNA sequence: TGTGCCAGCACCATGACAGGGGGAGAGACCCAGTACTTC.

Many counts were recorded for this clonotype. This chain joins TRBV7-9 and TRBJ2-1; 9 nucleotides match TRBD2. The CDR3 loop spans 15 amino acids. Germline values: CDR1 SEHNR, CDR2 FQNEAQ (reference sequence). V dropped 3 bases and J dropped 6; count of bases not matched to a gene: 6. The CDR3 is CASSLLGTSLNEQFF. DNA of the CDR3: TGTGCCAGCAGCTTGCTCGGGACTAGCCTCAATGAGCAGTTCTTC.

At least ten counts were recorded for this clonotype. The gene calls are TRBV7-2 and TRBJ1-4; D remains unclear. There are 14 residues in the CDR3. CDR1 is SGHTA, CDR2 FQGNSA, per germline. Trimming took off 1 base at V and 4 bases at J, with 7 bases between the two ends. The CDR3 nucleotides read TGTGCCAGCAGCTTAGGGACCTTTAATGAAAAACTGTTTTTT. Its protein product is CASSLGTFNEKLFF.

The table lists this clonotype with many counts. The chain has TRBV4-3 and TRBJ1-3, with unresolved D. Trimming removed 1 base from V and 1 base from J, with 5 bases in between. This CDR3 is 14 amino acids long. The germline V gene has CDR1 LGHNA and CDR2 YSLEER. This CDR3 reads CASSQGASGNTIYF. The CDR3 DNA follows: TGCGCCAGCAGCCAAGGGGCATCTGGAAACACCATATATTTT.

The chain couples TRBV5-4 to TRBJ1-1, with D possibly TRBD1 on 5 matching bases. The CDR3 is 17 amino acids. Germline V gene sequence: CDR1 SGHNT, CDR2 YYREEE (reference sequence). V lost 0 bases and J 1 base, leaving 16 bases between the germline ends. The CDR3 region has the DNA TGTGCCAGCAGCTTGGCCCCGGAGACAGTCCCGAACACTGAAGCTTTCTTT. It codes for CASSLAPETVPNTEAFF.